This record covers a single TCR beta chain. The target antigen is unknown. Genomic DNA of each subset was evenly split across several immunoSEQ plates. PCR replicates from unsorted PBMC used 300 ng DNA, and this amount was approximately 30,000 T cell genomes. Here immunoSEQ multiplex PCR was the method, and the copy in TCRdb shows in-frame clones only, minus some. This table holds around 500,000 clones, over 65% found once. The CDR3 covers 15 residues. J lost 5 bases, V lost 1 base, and 6 bases had no gene match. Germline V CDR1 and CDR2: LGHNA, YNFKEQ. The sample belongs to a study of shared clonotypes between healthy human individuals. Study findings and constraints: Blood was the sole source, and tissue repertoires probably differ.

The sequenced sample consisted of PBMCs. This receptor was obtained from a woman in her thirties or forties in good health. Some clones in this sample may be carry-over from other donors' samples. This chain connects TRBV4-2 to TRBJ2-5, with 8 positions matching TRBD1. The CDR3 coding sequence is TGTGCCAGCAGCCAAGGGCAGGGGGCGAGTGAGACCCAGTACTTC. Its protein product is CASSQGQGASETQYF.